The rows below give T cell receptor beta chains drawn from one sample of a study of T cell responses to AZD1222 COVID-19 vaccine. Data came from immunoSEQ multiplex PCR; TCRdb stores just in-frame clones and leaves some out. The profile shows about 90,000 clones, around 91% of them singletons. Source: peripheral blood, taken on day 0 of MenACWY control vaccination. The receptors originated from an adult in good health. Both conserved end residues are part of each CDR3. A D gene is named only where the DNA matches it firmly. Expanded clones get a size class; other rows say once, few or many, or leave the size out.

CDR3 DNA: TGTGCCAGCAGCTTAGACGGGACAGGGGCCCCATCTTACACTGAAGCTTTCTTT
CDR3 protein: CASSLDGTGAPSYTEAFF
V gene: TRBV7-8
J gene: TRBJ1-1
D gene: TRBD1
clone size: .

CDR3 DNA: TGTGCCAGCAGCGAGGGGGACAGCCGATCTGAAAAACTGTTTTTT
CDR3 protein: CASSEGDSRSEKLFF
V gene: TRBV9
J gene: TRBJ1-4
D gene: TRBD1
clone size: .

CDR3 DNA: TGTGCCAGCAACGGATTGACAGGGGGGAACACTGAAGCTTTCTTT
CDR3 protein: CASNGLTGGNTEAFF
V gene: TRBV6-5
J gene: TRBJ1-1
D gene: TRBD1
clone size: .

CDR3 DNA: TGTGCCAGCGTGTTCTCCGGGACAGGTGGTGAAAAACTGTTTTTT
CDR3 protein: CASVFSGTGGEKLFF
V gene: TRBV28
J gene: TRBJ1-4
D gene: TRBD1
clone size: .

CDR3 DNA: TGTGCCAGCAGTTTTGAGGGCTCGGGCAATCAGCCCCAGCATTTT
CDR3 protein: CASSFEGSGNQPQHF
V gene: TRBV28
J gene: TRBJ1-5
D gene: .
clone size: .

CDR3 DNA: TGTGCCATCAGTGCCCCGGGCCTAGCGCCTAGCAATGAGCAGTTCTTC
CDR3 protein: CAISAPGLAPSNEQFF
V gene: TRBV10-3
J gene: TRBJ2-1
D gene: .
clone size: .

CDR3 DNA: TGTGCCACCAGTGAGTCCGGGGGGGGTAGCTCCTACGAGCAGTACTTC
CDR3 protein: CATSESGGGSSYEQYF
V gene: TRBV24-1
J gene: TRBJ2-7
D gene: TRBD2
clone size: .

CDR3 DNA: TGTGCCAGCAGCCCCCAATCTTTGGGCCCGAACACCGGGGAGCTGTTTTTT
CDR3 protein: CASSPQSLGPNTGELFF
V gene: TRBV7-2
J gene: TRBJ2-2
D gene: .
clone size: .

CDR3 DNA: TGTGCCAGTAGTGCAGGACAGGGTGGGGGATTCCAGTACTTC
CDR3 protein: CASSAGQGGGFQYF
V gene: TRBV19
J gene: TRBJ2-5
D gene: TRBD1
clone size: .

CDR3 DNA: TGTGCCAGCAGCCGCATCAGGGGGCTCTCGAACACCGGGGAGCTGTTTTTT
CDR3 protein: CASSRIRGLSNTGELFF
V gene: TRBV7-3
J gene: TRBJ2-2
D gene: TRBD1
clone size: .

CDR3 DNA: TGTGCCAGCAGTCCACCCCCGCCCCCCGGAGAGCAGTTCTTC
CDR3 protein: CASSPPPPPGEQFF
V gene: TRBV6-5
J gene: TRBJ2-1
D gene: .
clone size: once

CDR3 DNA: TGTGCCACCAGCAGAGATACAGGGAACGGAAACACCATATATTTT
CDR3 protein: CATSRDTGNGNTIYF
V gene: TRBV15
J gene: TRBJ1-3
D gene: .
clone size: .

CDR3 DNA: TGTGCCAGCAGCTTAGTAACAGGGGATTCACCCCTCCACTTT
CDR3 protein: CASSLVTGDSPLHF
V gene: TRBV7-2
J gene: TRBJ1-6
D gene: TRBD1
clone size: .

CDR3 DNA: TGTGCCAGTAGTATAGATCGAGGGTTGCGCGTCGTCCAGCCCCAGCATTTT
CDR3 protein: CASSIDRGLRVVQPQHF
V gene: TRBV19
J gene: TRBJ1-5
D gene: .
clone size: once